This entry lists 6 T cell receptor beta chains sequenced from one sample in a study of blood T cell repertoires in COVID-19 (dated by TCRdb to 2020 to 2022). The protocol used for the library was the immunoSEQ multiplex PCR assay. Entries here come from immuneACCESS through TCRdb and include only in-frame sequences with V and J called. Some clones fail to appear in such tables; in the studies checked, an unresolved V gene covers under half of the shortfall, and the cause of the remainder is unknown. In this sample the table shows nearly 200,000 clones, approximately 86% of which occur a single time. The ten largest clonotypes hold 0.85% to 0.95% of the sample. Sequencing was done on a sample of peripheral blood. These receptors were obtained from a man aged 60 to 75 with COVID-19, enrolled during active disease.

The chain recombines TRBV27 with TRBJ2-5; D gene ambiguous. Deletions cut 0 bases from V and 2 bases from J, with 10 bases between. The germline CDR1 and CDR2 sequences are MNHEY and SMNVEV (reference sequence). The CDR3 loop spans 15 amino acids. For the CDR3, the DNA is TGTGCCAGCAGTTTATCGATAGTCTATCAAGAGACCCAGTACTTC. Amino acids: CASSLSIVYQETQYF.

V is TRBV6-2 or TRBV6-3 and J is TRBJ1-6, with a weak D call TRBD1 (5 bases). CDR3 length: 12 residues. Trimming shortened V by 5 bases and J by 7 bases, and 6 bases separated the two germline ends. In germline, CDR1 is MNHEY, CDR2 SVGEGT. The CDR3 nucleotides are TGTGCCAGCAGTCGGGGGAATTCACCCCTCCACTTT. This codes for CASSRGNSPLHF.

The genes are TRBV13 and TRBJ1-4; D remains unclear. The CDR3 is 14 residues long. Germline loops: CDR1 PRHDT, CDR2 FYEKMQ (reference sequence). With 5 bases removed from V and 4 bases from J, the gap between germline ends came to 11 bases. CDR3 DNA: TGTGCCAGCAGCACGGGGTACAATAATGAAAAACTGTTTTTT. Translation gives CASSTGYNNEKLFF.

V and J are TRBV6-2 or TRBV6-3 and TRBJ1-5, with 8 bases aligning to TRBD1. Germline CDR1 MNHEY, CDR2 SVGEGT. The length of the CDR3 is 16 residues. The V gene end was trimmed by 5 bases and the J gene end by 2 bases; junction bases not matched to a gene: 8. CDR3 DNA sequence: TGTGCCAGCAGTGATCCCCGGACAGGGCGCAATCAGCCCCAGCATTTT. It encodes CASSDPRTGRNQPQHF.

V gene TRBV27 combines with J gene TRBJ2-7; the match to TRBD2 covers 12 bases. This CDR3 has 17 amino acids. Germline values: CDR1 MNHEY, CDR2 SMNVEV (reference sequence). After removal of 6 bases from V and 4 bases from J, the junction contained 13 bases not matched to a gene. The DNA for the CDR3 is TGTGCCAGCAGACGGACTAGCGGGACCTACAATTTTTACGAGCAGTACTTC. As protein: CASRRTSGTYNFYEQYF.

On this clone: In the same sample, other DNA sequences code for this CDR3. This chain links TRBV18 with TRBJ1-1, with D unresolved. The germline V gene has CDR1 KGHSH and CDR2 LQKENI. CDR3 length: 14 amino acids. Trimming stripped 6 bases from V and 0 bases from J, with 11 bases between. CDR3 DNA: TGTGCCAGCTCGCCTCTCGCGGTGAACACTGAAGCTTTCTTT. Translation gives CASSPLAVNTEAFF.